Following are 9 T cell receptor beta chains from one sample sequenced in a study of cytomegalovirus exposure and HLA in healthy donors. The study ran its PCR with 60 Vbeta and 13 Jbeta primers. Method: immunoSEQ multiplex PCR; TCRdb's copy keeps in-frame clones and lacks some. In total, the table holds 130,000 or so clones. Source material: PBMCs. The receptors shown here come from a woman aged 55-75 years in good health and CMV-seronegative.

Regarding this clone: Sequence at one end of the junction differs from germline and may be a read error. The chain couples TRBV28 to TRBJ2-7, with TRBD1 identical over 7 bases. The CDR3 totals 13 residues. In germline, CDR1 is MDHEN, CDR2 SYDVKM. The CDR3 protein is CASSSHPGAYRGF. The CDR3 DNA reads TGTGCCAGCAGTTCCCATCCCGGGGCGTACAGGGGTTTC.

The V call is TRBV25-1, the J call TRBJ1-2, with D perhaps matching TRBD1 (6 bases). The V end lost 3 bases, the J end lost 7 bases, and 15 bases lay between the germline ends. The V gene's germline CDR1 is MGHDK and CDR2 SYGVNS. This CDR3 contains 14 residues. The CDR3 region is CASSDADSFSGYTF. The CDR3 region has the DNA TGTGCCAGCAGTGATGCGGACAGTTTTTCTGGCTACACCTTC.

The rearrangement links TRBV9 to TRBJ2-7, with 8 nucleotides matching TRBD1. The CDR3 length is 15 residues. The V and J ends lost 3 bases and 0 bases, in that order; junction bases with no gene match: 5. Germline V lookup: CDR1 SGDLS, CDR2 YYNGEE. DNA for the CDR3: TGTGCCAGCAGCGCTGGACAGGGCCTCTCCTACGAGCAGTACTTC. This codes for CASSAGQGLSYEQYF.

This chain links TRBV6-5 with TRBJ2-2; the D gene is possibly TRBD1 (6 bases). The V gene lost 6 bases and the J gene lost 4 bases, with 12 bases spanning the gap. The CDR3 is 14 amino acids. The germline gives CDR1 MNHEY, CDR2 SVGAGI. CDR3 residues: CASRSGQSTGELFF. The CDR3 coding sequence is TGTGCCAGCAGATCTGGACAGAGCACCGGGGAGCTGTTTTTT.

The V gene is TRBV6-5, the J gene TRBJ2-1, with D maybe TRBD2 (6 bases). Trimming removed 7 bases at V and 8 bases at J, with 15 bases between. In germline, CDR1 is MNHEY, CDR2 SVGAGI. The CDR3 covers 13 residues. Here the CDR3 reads CASMETSLHEQFF. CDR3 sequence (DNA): TGTGCCAGCATGGAGACTAGTTTACATGAGCAGTTCTTC.

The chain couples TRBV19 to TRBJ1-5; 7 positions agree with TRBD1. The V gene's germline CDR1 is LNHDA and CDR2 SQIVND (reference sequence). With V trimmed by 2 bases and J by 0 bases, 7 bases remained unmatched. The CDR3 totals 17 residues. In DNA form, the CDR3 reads TGTGCCAGTAGTATAATGGGACAGCTCGATAGCAATCAGCCCCAGCATTTT. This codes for CASSIMGQLDSNQPQHF.

Written as DNA, the CDR3 is TGTGCCAGTAGTATTGAGGGAATGCGGTTTCAGCCCCAGCATTTT. It yields the protein CASSIEGMRFQPQHF. J is TRBJ1-5 and V is TRBV19; D is unresolved. CDR1 LNHDA and CDR2 SQIVND come from the germline V gene (reference sequence). Trimming shortened V by 3 bases and J by 6 bases, and 15 bases separated the two germline ends. This CDR3 region has 15 residues.

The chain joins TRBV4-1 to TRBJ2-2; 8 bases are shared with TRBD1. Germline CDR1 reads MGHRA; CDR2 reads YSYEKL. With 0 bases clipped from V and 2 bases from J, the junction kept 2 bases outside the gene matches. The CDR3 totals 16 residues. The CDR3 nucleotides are TGCGCCAGCAGCCAAGAAGACAGGGGAAACACCGGGGAGCTGTTTTTT. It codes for CASSQEDRGNTGELFF.

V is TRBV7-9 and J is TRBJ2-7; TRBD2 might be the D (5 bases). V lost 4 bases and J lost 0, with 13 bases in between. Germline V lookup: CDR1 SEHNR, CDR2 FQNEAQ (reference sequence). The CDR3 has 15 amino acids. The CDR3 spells CASSSPERTSYEQYF. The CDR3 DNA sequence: TGTGCCAGCAGCTCCCCTGAGCGGACCTCCTACGAGCAGTACTTC.